This TCR beta chain emerged from a study of Graves' ophthalmopathy and Graves' hyperthyroidism. Regarding the study as a whole: Blood shared most expanded thyroid clonotypes above 0.001 frequency.

The J segment lost 9 bases and the V segment lost 3 bases, leaving 9 bases of the junction unmatched. Germline assignment: CDR1 DFQATT and CDR2 SNEGSKA (reference sequence). The length of the CDR3 is 15 residues. About this clonotype: Its antigen is unidentified.

Amplification targeted the TCR beta CDR3 regions, with RNA transcripts as the source material. The authors performed first-round RT-PCR with HTBI primers and then a second-round multiplex PCR. From the multiplex PCR reads, TCRdb called clonotypes with MiXCR, one entry per CDR3 protein. The sample consists of 600,000 to 650,000 distinct CDR3 sequences, 22% of them appearing once. Aged 18 to 65, hyperthyroidism patients had new diagnoses of under 2 months' duration. Diagnosis was based on clinical symptoms, serum thyroxine, TRAb, thyroid ultrasound and orbital computed tomography. V usage is TRBV20-1 and J usage is TRBJ1-6; the match to TRBD1 covers 9 bases. This clonotype originated in a woman aged 18-35 years with stable Graves' hyperthyroidism. Some clones in this sample may be carry-over from other donors' samples. Sequenced sample: peripheral blood. The CDR3 here is CSASTGGQGSSPLHF. The CDR3 nucleotides read TGCAGTGCTAGCACCGGAGGACAGGGGAGTTCACCCCTCCACTTT.